Listed below are T cell receptor beta chains from one sample, sequenced in a study of neurological immune-mediated disorders. TCRdb independently ran MiXCR on the 5' RACE reads; one entry per CDR3 protein. This table has approximately 100,000 distinct CDR3 sequences, roughly 10% appearing once. Sequencing input: PBMCs. These receptors were collected from a female donor with HTLV-1-associated myelopathy (HAM/TSP). Each CDR3 is given with its conserved first and last residue. A D gene is named only where the DNA matches it firmly. Size tells how often a clone was seen (once, few, many) or the class of an expanded clone, and some rows leave it out.

D gene,clone size,V gene,J gene,CDR3 protein,CDR3 DNA
-,-,TRBV20-1,TRBJ1-4,CSVGARGTNEKLFF,TGCAGTGTCGGGGCAAGGGGCACTAACGAAAAACTGTTTTTT
TRBD1,few,TRBV12-3/TRBV12-4,TRBJ2-7,CASSLSPGGEYEQYF,TGTGCCAGCAGTTTATCCCCAGGGGGCGAGTACGAGCAGTACTTC
TRBD1,many,TRBV5-5,TRBJ2-1,CASSLLTTGGANNEQFF,TGTGCCAGCAGCTTACTTACAACAGGGGGCGCGAACAATGAGCAGTTCTTC
-,many,TRBV10-3,TRBJ1-6,CAISADNSPLHF,TGTGCCATCTCAGCAGATAATTCACCCCTCCACTTT
TRBD2,many,TRBV20-1,TRBJ2-1,CSARPSSGGSYNEQFF,TGCAGTGCTAGACCGTCTAGCGGGGGCTCCTACAATGAGCAGTTCTTC
-,many,TRBV20-1,TRBJ2-7,CSARPTLKKGYEQYF,TGCAGTGCTAGACCAACTCTTAAGAAAGGCTACGAGCAGTACTTC
-,many,TRBV27,TRBJ2-4,CASSLRGSSPKNIQYF,TGTGCCAGCAGTTTAAGAGGGTCCTCTCCCAAAAACATTCAGTACTTC
-,many,TRBV9,TRBJ2-7,CASGRGSSYEQYF,TGTGCCAGCGGCCGGGGGAGCTCCTACGAGCAGTACTTC
TRBD1,-,TRBV7-2,TRBJ1-3,CASSPQGASQNTIYF,TGTGCCAGCAGCCCACAGGGGGCCAGTCAAAACACCATATATTTT
TRBD1,many,TRBV10-3,TRBJ1-2,CAISAAGQFIETYTF,TGTGCCATCAGTGCCGCGGGACAGTTTATCGAAACCTACACCTTC
-,many,TRBV5-6,TRBJ2-3,CASSWRQMAATQYF,TGTGCCAGCAGCTGGAGACAGATGGCGGCTACGCAGTATTTT
-,many,TRBV5-1,TRBJ2-5,CASSWGDSSETQYF,TGCGCCAGCAGCTGGGGGGACAGTTCAGAGACCCAGTACTTC
-,-,TRBV12-3/TRBV12-4,TRBJ2-2,CASILLGTGELFF,TGTGCCAGCATTCTCCTGGGGACCGGGGAGCTGTTTTTT
-,many,TRBV29-1,TRBJ2-4,CSVVQGSDIQYF,TGCAGCGTTGTCCAGGGTAGCGACATTCAGTACTTC
-,many,TRBV20-1,TRBJ2-7,CSAREGETYEQYF,TGCAGTGCTAGAGAGGGGGAAACCTACGAGCAGTACTTC
TRBD1,many,TRBV12-3/TRBV12-4,TRBJ1-3,CASSLGQGLIGDTIYF,TGTGCCAGCAGTTTAGGACAGGGATTAATCGGAGACACCATATATTTT
-,many,TRBV20-1,TRBJ1-1,CSAKGWEGTEAFF,TGCAGTGCTAAGGGATGGGAGGGCACTGAAGCTTTCTTT
-,many,TRBV6-5,TRBJ1-3,CASKPGQFLSDSGNTIYF,TGTGCCAGCAAACCGGGACAATTTCTCTCCGACTCTGGAAACACCATATATTTT
TRBD2,many,TRBV5-1,TRBJ2-1,CASSFGLAGGHNEQFF,TGCGCCAGCAGCTTTGGGCTAGCGGGGGGTCACAATGAGCAGTTCTTC
-,many,TRBV7-2,TRBJ2-7,CASSYRDLIPYEQYF,TGTGCCAGCAGCTACCGGGACCTGATCCCTTACGAGCAGTACTTC
-,many,TRBV5-6,TRBJ2-5,CASSLRFTETQYF,TGTGCCAGCAGCTTGAGGTTTACGGAGACCCAGTACTTC
TRBD1,many,TRBV5-1,TRBJ2-3,CASSWQGVGTDTQYF,TGCGCCAGCAGCTGGCAGGGGGTGGGCACAGATACGCAGTATTTT
-,many,TRBV21-1,TRBJ1-5,CASSKGGRTGNQPQHF,TGTGCCAGCAGCAAAGGAGGGCGCACGGGCAATCAGCCCCAGCATTTT
-,many,TRBV7-9,TRBJ1-5,CASSFGSQAQHF,TGTGCCAGCAGCTTTGGGTCGCAGGCCCAGCATTTT
-,many,TRBV5-1,TRBJ2-3,CASSLPGSDTQYF,TGCGCCAGCAGCCTTCCAGGGTCAGATACGCAGTATTTT
TRBD2,few,TRBV3-1,TRBJ2-1,CASSQAFLAVDEQFF,TGTGCCAGCAGCCAAGCATTCCTAGCGGTCGATGAGCAGTTCTTC
TRBD2,many,TRBV20-1,TRBJ2-3,CSARGGSYTDTQYF,TGCAGTGCGCGCGGGGGGTCCTACACAGATACGCAGTATTTT
-,-,TRBV10-3,TRBJ1-4,CAISESGGNEKLFF,TGTGCCATCAGTGAGTCGGGGGGGAATGAAAAACTGTTTTTT
-,few,TRBV5-1,TRBJ1-3,CASSLDQEYTIYF,TGCGCCAGCAGCTTGGACCAGGAGTACACCATATATTTT
-,many,TRBV12-3/TRBV12-4,TRBJ2-3,CASSSPLGADTQYF,TGTGCCAGCAGTTCCCCACTTGGGGCCGATACGCAGTATTTT
-,-,TRBV27,TRBJ2-7,CASSLAGAFYAQYF,TGTGCCAGCAGTTTAGCGGGGGCTTTTTACGCGCAGTACTTC
TRBD1,-,TRBV12-3/TRBV12-4,TRBJ2-1,CASNFGTGRNEQFF,TGTGCCAGCAACTTTGGGACAGGGCGTAATGAGCAGTTCTTC
TRBD1,many,TRBV5-8,TRBJ2-7,CARPGQPPYEQYF,TGTGCCAGACCGGGACAGCCGCCCTACGAGCAGTACTTC
-,many,TRBV5-1,TRBJ1-1,CASSLAEGGRQAFF,TGCGCCAGCAGCTTGGCTGAGGGAGGTCGACAAGCTTTCTTT
-,many,TRBV5-1,TRBJ2-6,CASSGKTGPGANVLTF,TGCGCCAGCAGCGGAAAGACAGGACCTGGGGCCAACGTCCTGACTTTC
TRBD1,many,TRBV15,TRBJ2-7,CATSDPTGASEQYF,TGTGCTACCAGCGACCCGACAGGGGCCAGCGAGCAGTACTTC
-,many,TRBV5-5,TRBJ1-2,CASSPRSGTF,TGTGCCAGCAGCCCGAGGTCGGGCACCTTC